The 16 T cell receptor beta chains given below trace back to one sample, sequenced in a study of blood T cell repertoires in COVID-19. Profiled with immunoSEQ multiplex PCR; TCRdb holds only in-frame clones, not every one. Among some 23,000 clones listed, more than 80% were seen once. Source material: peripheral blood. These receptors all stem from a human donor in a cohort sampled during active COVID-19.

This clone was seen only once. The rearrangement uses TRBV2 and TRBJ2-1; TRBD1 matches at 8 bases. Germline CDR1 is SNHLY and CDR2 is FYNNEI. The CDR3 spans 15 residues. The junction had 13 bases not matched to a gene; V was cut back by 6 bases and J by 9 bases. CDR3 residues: CASSPDRDRASEQFF. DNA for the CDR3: TGTGCCAGCAGCCCGGACAGGGATAGGGCCAGTGAGCAGTTCTTC.

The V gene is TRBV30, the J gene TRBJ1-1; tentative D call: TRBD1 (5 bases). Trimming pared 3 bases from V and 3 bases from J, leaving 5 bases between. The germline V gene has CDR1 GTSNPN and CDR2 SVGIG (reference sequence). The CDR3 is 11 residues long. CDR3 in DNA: TGTGCCTGGAGACAGGACACTGAAGCTTTCTTT. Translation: CAWRQDTEAFF.

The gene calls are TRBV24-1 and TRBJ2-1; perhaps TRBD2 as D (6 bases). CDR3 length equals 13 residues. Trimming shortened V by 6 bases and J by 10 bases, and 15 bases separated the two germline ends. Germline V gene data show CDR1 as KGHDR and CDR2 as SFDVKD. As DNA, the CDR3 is TGTGCCACCAGTCAGGACTACCGGGGGGAGCAGTTCTTC. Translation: CATSQDYRGEQFF.

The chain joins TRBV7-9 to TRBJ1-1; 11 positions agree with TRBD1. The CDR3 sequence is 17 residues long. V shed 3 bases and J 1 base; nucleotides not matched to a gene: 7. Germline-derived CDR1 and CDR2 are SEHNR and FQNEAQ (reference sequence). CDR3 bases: TGTGCCAGCAGCTTTCCGGGACAGGGGGGACAGAACACTGAAGCTTTCTTT. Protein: CASSFPGQGGQNTEAFF.

CDR3 coding DNA: TGTGCCAGCAGCTTAGCAGTAACGAATTCACCCCTCCACTTT. Residues: CASSLAVTNSPLHF. The J gene is TRBJ1-6, the V gene TRBV11-3; D is undetermined. Trimming took off 1 base at V and 7 bases at J, with 8 bases between the two ends. Germline values: CDR1 SGHNT, CDR2 YENEEA. The CDR3 has 14 amino acids.

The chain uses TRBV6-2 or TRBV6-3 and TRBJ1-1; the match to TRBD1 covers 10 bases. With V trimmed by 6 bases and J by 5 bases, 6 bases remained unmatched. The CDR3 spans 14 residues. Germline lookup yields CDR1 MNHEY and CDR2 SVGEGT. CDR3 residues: CASSRRDRGTEAFF. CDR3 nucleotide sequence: TGTGCCAGCAGCCGCCGGGACAGGGGTACTGAAGCTTTCTTT.

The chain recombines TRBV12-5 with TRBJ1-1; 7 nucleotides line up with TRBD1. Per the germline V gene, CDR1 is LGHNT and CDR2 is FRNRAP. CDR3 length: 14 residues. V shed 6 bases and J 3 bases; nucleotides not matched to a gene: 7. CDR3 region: CASGDRPRHTEAFF. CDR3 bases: TGTGCTAGTGGGGACAGGCCAAGGCACACTGAAGCTTTCTTT.

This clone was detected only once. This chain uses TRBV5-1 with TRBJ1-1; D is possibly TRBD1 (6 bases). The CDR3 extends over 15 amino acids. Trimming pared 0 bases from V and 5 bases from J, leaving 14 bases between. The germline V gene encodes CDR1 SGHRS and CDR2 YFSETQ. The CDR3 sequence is CASSLGWDKWTEAFF. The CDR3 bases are TGCGCCAGCAGCTTGGGGTGGGACAAATGGACTGAAGCTTTCTTT. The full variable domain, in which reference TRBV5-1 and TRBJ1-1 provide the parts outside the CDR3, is KAGVTQTPRYLIKTRGQQVTLSCSPISGHRSVSWYQQTPGQGLQFLFEYFSETQRNKGNFPGRFSGRQFSNSRSEMNVSTLELGDSALYLCASSLGWDKWTEAFFGQGTRLTVV.

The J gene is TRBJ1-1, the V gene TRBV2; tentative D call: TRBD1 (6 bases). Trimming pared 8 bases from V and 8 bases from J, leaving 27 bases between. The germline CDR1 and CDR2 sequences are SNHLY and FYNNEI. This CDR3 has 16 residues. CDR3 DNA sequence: TGTGCCAGCGGGGGAACCACAGGACAGCCTGATTCAGAAGCTTTCTTT. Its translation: CASGGTTGQPDSEAFF.

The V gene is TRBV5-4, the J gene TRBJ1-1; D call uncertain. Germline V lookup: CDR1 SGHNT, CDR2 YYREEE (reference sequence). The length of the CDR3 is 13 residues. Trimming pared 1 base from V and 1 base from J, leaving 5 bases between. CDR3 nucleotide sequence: TGTGCCAGCAGCTTGACTAGGAACACTGAAGCTTTCTTT. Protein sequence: CASSLTRNTEAFF.

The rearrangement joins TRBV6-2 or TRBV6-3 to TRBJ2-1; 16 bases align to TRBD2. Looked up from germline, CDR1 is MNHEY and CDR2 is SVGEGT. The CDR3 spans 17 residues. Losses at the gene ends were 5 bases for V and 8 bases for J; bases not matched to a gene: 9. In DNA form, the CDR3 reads TGTGCCAGCAGTACCACCGGGACTAGCGGGGGGGCCCATGAGCAGTTCTTC. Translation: CASSTTGTSGGAHEQFF.

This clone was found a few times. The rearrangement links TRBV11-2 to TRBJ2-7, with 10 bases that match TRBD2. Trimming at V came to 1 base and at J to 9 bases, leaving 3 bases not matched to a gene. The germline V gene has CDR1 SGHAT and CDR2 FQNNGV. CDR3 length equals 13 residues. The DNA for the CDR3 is TGTGCCAGCAGCTTAGGGACTAGCGGCCGGCAGTACTTC. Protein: CASSLGTSGRQYF.

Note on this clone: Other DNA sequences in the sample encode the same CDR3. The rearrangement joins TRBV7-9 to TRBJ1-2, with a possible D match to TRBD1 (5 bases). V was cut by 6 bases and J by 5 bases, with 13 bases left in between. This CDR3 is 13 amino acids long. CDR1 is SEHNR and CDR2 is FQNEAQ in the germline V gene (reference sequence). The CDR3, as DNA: TGTGCCAGCAGTTTGGACCCAGGGTATGGCTACACCTTC. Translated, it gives CASSLDPGYGYTF. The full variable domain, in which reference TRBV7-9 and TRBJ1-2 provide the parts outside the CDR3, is DTGVSQNPRHKITKRGQNVTFRCDPISEHNRLYWYRQTLGQGPEFLTYFQNEAQLEKSRLLSDRFSAERPKGSFSTLEIQRTEQGDSAMYLCASSLDPGYGYTFGSGTRLTVV.

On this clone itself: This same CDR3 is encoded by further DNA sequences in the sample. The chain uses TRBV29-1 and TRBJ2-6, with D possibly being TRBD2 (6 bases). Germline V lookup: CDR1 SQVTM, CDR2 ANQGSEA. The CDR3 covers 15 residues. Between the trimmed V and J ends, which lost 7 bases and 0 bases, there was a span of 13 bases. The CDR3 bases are TGCAGCGCAAAGGGGCGGGACTCTGGGGCCAACGTCCTGACTTTC. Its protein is CSAKGRDSGANVLTF. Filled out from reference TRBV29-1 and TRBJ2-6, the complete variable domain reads SAVISQKPSRDICQRGTSLTIQCQVDSQVTMMFWYRQQPGQSLTLIATANQGSEATYESGFVIDKFPISRPNLTFSTLTVSNMSPEDSSIYLCSAKGRDSGANVLTFGAGSRLTVL.

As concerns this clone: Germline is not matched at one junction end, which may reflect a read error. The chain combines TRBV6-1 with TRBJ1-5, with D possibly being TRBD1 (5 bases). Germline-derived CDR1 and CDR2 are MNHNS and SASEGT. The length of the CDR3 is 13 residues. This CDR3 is CASSEGGGPMRIF. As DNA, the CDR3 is TGTGCCAGCAGTGAGGGGGGAGGCCCGATGAGGATTTTT.

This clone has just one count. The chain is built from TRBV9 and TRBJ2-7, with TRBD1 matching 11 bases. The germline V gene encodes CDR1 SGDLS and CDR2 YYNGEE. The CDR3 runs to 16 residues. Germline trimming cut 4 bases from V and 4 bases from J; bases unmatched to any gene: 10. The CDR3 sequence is CASSLSPGTGGYEQYF. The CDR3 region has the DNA TGTGCCAGCAGCTTGAGCCCGGGGACAGGGGGGTACGAGCAGTACTTC.